The 30 T cell receptor beta chains below all came from one sample that was sequenced in a study of cytomegalovirus exposure and HLA in healthy donors. In the PCR, 60 Vbeta and 13 Jbeta primers were used. Assay used: immunoSEQ multiplex PCR; TCRdb lists only in-frame clones, some missing. The sample has approximately 150,000 clones; 70% to 90% are singletons. The sample comprised PBMCs. All receptors come from a woman in her 30s in good health and CMV-seropositive.

The chain links TRBV5-1 to TRBJ2-5; unclear D gene. The CDR3 has 14 residues. The ends were cut back, 4 bases at V and 4 bases at J, with 14 bases in the middle. CDR1 and CDR2 from the germline V gene are SGHRS and YFSETQ. DNA for the CDR3: TGCGCCAGCAGCCGCCGGTCACAGAGAGAGACCCAGTACTTC. Translating gives CASSRRSQRETQYF.

The genes are TRBV4-1 and TRBJ1-1, with D possibly being TRBD1 (5 bases). CDR3 length: 13 amino acids. Trimming cost V 4 bases and J 5 bases, with 11 bases left between them. The V gene's germline CDR1 is MGHRA and CDR2 YSYEKL. The CDR3 DNA reads as TGCGCCAGCAGCCCCCTCCGGGGGACTGAAGCTTTCTTT. This gives the protein CASSPLRGTEAFF.

The chain recombines TRBV18 with TRBJ1-6; 7 bases map to TRBD1. The CDR3 sequence is 16 residues long. After removal of 4 bases from V and 5 bases from J, the junction contained 8 bases not matched to a gene. In germline, CDR1 is KGHSH, CDR2 LQKENI. The CDR3 loop reads CASSHFAGQDNSPLHF. For the CDR3, the DNA is TGTGCCAGCTCACACTTCGCCGGACAGGATAATTCACCCCTCCACTTT. The full variable domain, in which reference TRBV18 and TRBJ1-6 provide the parts outside the CDR3, is NAGVMQNPRHLVRRRGQEARLRCSPMKGHSHVYWYRQLPEEGLKFMVYLQKENIIDESGMPKERFSAEFPKEGPSILRIQQVVRGDSAAYFCASSHFAGQDNSPLHFGNGTRLTVT.

This clone was observed a single time. This chain connects TRBV19 to TRBJ1-2; maybe TRBD1 (5 bases). CDR1 is LNHDA and CDR2 is SQIVND in the germline V gene (reference sequence). The CDR3 has 14 amino acids. Trimming pared 6 bases from V and 4 bases from J, leaving 15 bases between. The CDR3 is CASSAQGLSYGYTF. In DNA, the CDR3 is TGTGCCAGTAGCGCCCAGGGCTTAAGCTATGGCTACACCTTC.

This clone was found a few times. This chain joins TRBV4-2 and TRBJ2-7, with TRBD1 matching 8 bases. The CDR3 covers 16 residues. With 0 bases clipped from V and 3 bases from J, the junction kept 7 bases outside the gene matches. Germline CDR1 LGHNA, CDR2 YNFKEQ. The CDR3 DNA sequence: TGTGCCAGCAGCCAAGAAACCGGGACAGGCGGCTACGAGCAGTACTTC. Translated: CASSQETGTGGYEQYF.

CDR3 amino acids: CASSAGTLIWYGYTF. The CDR3 region has the DNA TGTGCCAGCAGCGCCGGGACACTGATTTGGTATGGCTACACCTTC. The V call is TRBV5-6, the J call TRBJ1-2, with D maybe TRBD1 (6 bases). Germline lookup yields CDR1 SGHDT and CDR2 YYEEEE. V shed 4 bases and J shed 5 bases, with 18 bases lying between them. This CDR3 spans 15 amino acids.

The rearrangement uses TRBV6-4 and TRBJ1-2, with 9 bases that match TRBD1. Germline V gene sequence: CDR1 MRHNA, CDR2 SNTAGT. This CDR3 comprises 15 residues. Trimming cost V 5 bases and J 8 bases; bases outside gene matches: 12. The CDR3 loop reads CASSHFSGTGSGYTF. CDR3 in DNA: TGTGCCAGCAGTCATTTTTCCGGGACAGGGTCAGGCTACACCTTC.

In its sample, this clone was seen once. The chain joins TRBV30 to TRBJ2-5, with 7 bases lining up with TRBD2. Unmatched junction bases numbered 5, after V lost 8 bases and J lost 8 bases. From germline, CDR1 is GTSNPN and CDR2 SVGIG (reference sequence). The CDR3 runs 10 residues. CDR3 DNA sequence: TGTGCCGTCGGGGAGGGCACCCAGTACTTC. Its translation is CAVGEGTQYF.

As DNA, the CDR3 is TGTGCCAGCAGCTGGACAGGGGCTTATAATCAGCCCCAGCATTTT. The encoded protein is CASSWTGAYNQPQHF. The rearrangement joins TRBV7-8 to TRBJ1-5, with 9 bases that match TRBD1. Germline CDR1 reads SGHVS; CDR2 reads FQNEAQ. V shed 4 bases, J shed 4 bases, and the junction held 5 bases outside the gene matches. This CDR3 is 15 amino acids long.

This clone showed up just a few times. The J gene is TRBJ1-4, the V gene TRBV30; D gene uncertain. V was pared by 3 bases and J by 2 bases, with 10 bases between. CDR1 is GTSNPN and CDR2 is SVGIG in the germline V gene (reference sequence). The CDR3 spans 14 residues. The CDR3 reads CAWSGVGTNEKLFF. In DNA, the CDR3 is TGTGCCTGGAGCGGGGTCGGTACTAATGAAAAACTGTTTTTT.

This sequence joins TRBV30 and TRBJ1-2, with 7 bases fitting TRBD1. The CDR3 contains 13 residues. Germline lookup yields CDR1 GTSNPN and CDR2 SVGIG (reference sequence). V gave up 3 bases and J gave up 6 bases; unmatched junction bases: 7. The CDR3 reads CAWRDRVADGYTF. In DNA form, the CDR3 reads TGTGCCTGGAGAGACAGGGTCGCAGATGGCTACACCTTC.

V is TRBV21-1 and J is TRBJ1-2; TRBD1 is the table's D call, not checked against the DNA. TRBV21-1 is a pseudogene segment. The CDR3 contains 15 residues. The CDR3 loop is CASSKVGTAAYGYTF. The DNA for the CDR3 is TGTGCCAGCAGCAAAGTGGGGACAGCGGCGTATGGCTACACCTTC.

The V and J genes are TRBV9 and TRBJ1-2, with a possible D match to TRBD1 (6 bases). The CDR3 has 15 residues. Germline V gene lookup returns CDR1 SGDLS and CDR2 YYNGEE. Deletions cut 0 bases from V and 5 bases from J, with 14 bases between. CDR3 region: CASSVGGGANYGYTF. As DNA, the CDR3 is TGTGCCAGCAGCGTAGGAGGGGGGGCGAATTATGGCTACACCTTC.

CDR3 region: CASSPYRDSYEQYF. CDR3 DNA: TGTGCCAGCAGTCCCTACCGGGACAGCTACGAGCAGTACTTC. This rearrangement joins TRBV6-4 to TRBJ2-7; 7 bases line up with TRBD1. Trimming took 5 bases from V and 3 from J; bases not matched to a gene: 7. Germline loops: CDR1 MRHNA, CDR2 SNTAGT. This CDR3 comprises 14 residues.

The chain has TRBV27 and TRBJ1-5; possible D gene TRBD1, 5 bases. Germline CDR1 is MNHEY and CDR2 is SMNVEV (reference sequence). V shed 7 bases and J shed 7 bases, with 14 bases lying between them. This CDR3 spans 13 amino acids. This CDR3 reads CASTPGGGQPQHF. CDR3 nucleotides: TGTGCCAGCACCCCGGGGGGTGGGCAGCCCCAGCATTTT.

The rearrangement links TRBV10-3 to TRBJ2-5, with TRBD1 as a possible D gene (5 bases). The better agreement between TRBJ2-7 and the DNA end casts doubt on the J call. The CDR3 consists of 14 residues. The V gene's germline CDR1 is ENHRY and CDR2 SYGVKD. Written as DNA, the CDR3 is TGTGCCATCATGGGGCAGTCCGGATACTACGAGCAGTACTTC. Amino acid sequence: CAIMGQSGYYEQYF.

The chain carries TRBV25-1 and TRBJ2-5; D remains ambiguous. The CDR3 is 10 residues long. Trimming took off 6 bases at V and 6 bases at J, with 5 bases between the two ends. Germline CDR1 is MGHDK and CDR2 is SYGVNS. CDR3 residues: CASSLKTQYF. In DNA form, the CDR3 reads TGTGCCAGCAGCTTAAAGACCCAGTACTTC.

About this clone itself: Other nucleotide sequences in the sample specify the same CDR3. The rearrangement uses TRBV7-9 and TRBJ2-3, with D unresolved. CDR3 length equals 13 residues. V was cut by 3 bases and J by 0 bases, with 4 bases left in between. Germline V gene data show CDR1 as SEHNR and CDR2 as FQNEAQ (reference sequence). CDR3 in DNA: TGTGCCAGCAGCTTGTCTAGCACAGATACGCAGTATTTT. This translates into CASSLSSTDTQYF. Full variable domain (remainder filled in from reference TRBV7-9 and TRBJ2-3): DTGVSQNPRHKITKRGQNVTFRCDPISEHNRLYWYRQTLGQGPEFLTYFQNEAQLEKSRLLSDRFSAERPKGSFSTLEIQRTEQGDSAMYLCASSLSSTDTQYFGPGTRLTVL.

V is TRBV30 and J is TRBJ1-1; a weak D match, TRBD1 (6 bases). This CDR3 comprises 15 residues. Trimming took off 5 bases at V and 1 base at J, with 17 bases between the two ends. Germline values: CDR1 GTSNPN, CDR2 SVGIG (reference sequence). In nucleotides, the CDR3 is TGTGCCTGGGGGCCCAACAGGGCCGGGAACACTGAAGCTTTCTTT. Protein sequence: CAWGPNRAGNTEAFF.

This clone came up once. The chain recombines TRBV18 with TRBJ2-6; D remains unclear. This CDR3 is built from 14 residues. V gave up 3 bases and J gave up 4 bases, with 7 bases separating them. The germline CDR1 and CDR2 sequences are KGHSH and LQKENI. CDR3 nucleotides: TGTGCCAGCTCACCCCGTTCCGGGGCCAACGTCCTGACTTTC. As protein: CASSPRSGANVLTF. Full variable domain (missing parts from reference TRBV18 and TRBJ2-6): NAGVMQNPRHLVRRRGQEARLRCSPMKGHSHVYWYRQLPEEGLKFMVYLQKENIIDESGMPKERFSAEFPKEGPSILRIQQVVRGDSAAYFCASSPRSGANVLTFGAGSRLTVL.

The rearrangement links TRBV7-3 to TRBJ1-5, with TRBD1 identical over 7 bases. J was trimmed by 4 bases and V by 4 bases; bases with no gene match: 1. The germline gives CDR1 SGHTA, CDR2 FQGTGA. The CDR3 contains 13 residues. The CDR3 coding sequence is TGTGCCAGCAGCTCACAGGGGAATCAGCCCCAGCATTTT. Its protein product is CASSSQGNQPQHF. Looking up the rest from reference TRBV7-3 and TRBJ1-5 gives the full variable domain: GAGVSQTPSNKVTEKGKYVELRCDPISGHTALYWYRQSLGQGPEFLIYFQGTGAADDSGLPNDRFFAVRPEGSVSTLKIQRTERGDSAVYLCASSSQGNQPQHFGDGTRLSIL.

The V gene is TRBV2, the J gene TRBJ1-6; D is uncertain. The V end was cut by 5 bases, the J end by 7 bases, with 15 bases between. The CDR3 runs 15 residues. Per germline, CDR1 SNHLY and CDR2 FYNNEI. In DNA, the CDR3 is TGTGCCAGCAGTCCCCGGGTTTCGGGGAATTCACCCCTCCACTTT. The encoded protein is CASSPRVSGNSPLHF.

The V and J genes are TRBV7-3 and TRBJ2-5, with 9 bases that match TRBD1. Losses at the gene ends were 4 bases for V and 5 bases for J; bases not matched to a gene: 2. The CDR3 has 13 residues. In germline, CDR1 is SGHTA, CDR2 FQGTGA. The CDR3 nucleotides read TGTGCCAGCAGCTACGACAGGGGGGAGACCCAGTACTTC. Protein product: CASSYDRGETQYF.

The CDR3 loop reads CASSLTTGINEQFF. CDR3 in DNA: TGTGCCAGCAGTTTAACGACAGGGATCAATGAGCAGTTCTTC. The V call is TRBV6-5, the J call TRBJ2-1, with TRBD1 matching over 7 bases. The CDR3 is 14 amino acids. The germline V gene has CDR1 MNHEY and CDR2 SVGAGI. V trimming: 4 bases; J trimming: 6 bases; junction bases outside the gene matches: 6.

V is TRBV7-2 and J is TRBJ1-4; D unclear. Per germline, CDR1 SGHTA and CDR2 FQGNSA. This CDR3 contains 13 residues. V was shortened by 7 bases and J by 8 bases, with 14 bases between the two germline ends. CDR3 bases: TGTGCCAGCACCCCTAGACCCACGGAAAAACTGTTTTTT. It specifies CASTPRPTEKLFF.

This clone came up a few times. The V call is TRBV5-1, the J call TRBJ2-3, with 8 bases fitting TRBD1. The CDR3 is 16 residues long. The J segment lost 1 base and the V segment lost 0 bases, leaving 4 bases of the junction unmatched. Looked up from germline, CDR1 is SGHRS and CDR2 is YFSETQ. CDR3 sequence reads: CASSLGTGRGTDTQYF. CDR3 coding DNA: TGCGCCAGCAGCTTGGGGACAGGGAGAGGCACAGATACGCAGTATTTT. The variable domain in full, with the rest retrieved from reference TRBV5-1 and TRBJ2-3, is KAGVTQTPRYLIKTRGQQVTLSCSPISGHRSVSWYQQTPGQGLQFLFEYFSETQRNKGNFPGRFSGRQFSNSRSEMNVSTLELGDSALYLCASSLGTGRGTDTQYFGPGTRLTVL.

This clone has just one count. The gene calls are TRBV7-3 and TRBJ1-5; 8 bases agree with TRBD1. The CDR3 contains 13 residues. J gave up 5 bases and V 5 bases, and 2 bases lay outside the gene matches. Germline V gives CDR1 SGHTA, CDR2 FQGTGA. The CDR3, as DNA: TGTGCCAGCAGCCCGGACAGGGATCAGCCCCAGCATTTT. Translated, it gives CASSPDRDQPQHF.

The table lists this clone with a count of one. CDR3 protein: CASSILRRSGYTF. The CDR3 DNA sequence: TGTGCCAGCAGCATACTAAGACGGTCTGGCTACACCTTC. The chain recombines TRBV21-1 with TRBJ1-2. TRBV21-1 is a pseudogene segment. This CDR3 region has 13 residues.

The rearrangement uses TRBV23-1 and TRBJ1-4; D possibly corresponds to TRBD1 (6 bases). TRBV23-1 belongs to the ORF category, with a function that is uncertain. The CDR3 is made up of 19 amino acids. The V end was cut by 0 bases, the J end by 0 bases, with 17 bases between. CDR3 in amino acids: CASSQSYRSPGATNEKLFF. The CDR3 DNA follows: TGCGCCAGCAGTCAATCTTACCGGTCTCCAGGGGCAACTAATGAAAAACTGTTTTTT.

This sequence joins TRBV4-3 and TRBJ2-1; 9 nucleotides line up with TRBD2. V dropped 4 bases and J dropped 8; count of bases not matched to a gene: 12. The CDR3 covers 16 residues. CDR1 and CDR2 (germline): LGHNA, YSLEER. The CDR3 coding sequence is TGCGCCAGCAGCCCCTCCGCGGGGGGGCCTTTCTATGAGCAGTTCTTC. Protein: CASSPSAGGPFYEQFF.